This T cell receptor beta chain is from a study of T cells in Graves' hyperthyroidism and ophthalmopathy. Study results and limitations: Most thyroid-expanded clonotypes above 0.001 were also found in blood.

Patients aged 18 to 65 had newly diagnosed hyperthyroidism of under 2 months' duration. The blood sample was taken at first hyperthyroidism diagnosis, before any ophthalmopathy symptoms. This clonotype was seen a few times. What it binds is unknown. It was RNA transcripts that yielded the amplified TCR beta CDR3 regions. In the first-round RT-PCR of the TCR CDR3, the HTBI primer set was used. TCRdb analysed the multiplex PCR reads with MiXCR anew, one entry per CDR3 protein. The repertoire holds fewer than 900,000 distinct CDR3 sequences, with approximately 19% as singletons. The source of this sequence is a woman aged 45-59 years with Graves' hyperthyroidism that later progressed to Graves' ophthalmopathy. The source material was blood.

The CDR3, as DNA: TGTGCCAGCAGCTTAGCCCAGGCGGCTCACGAGCAGTACTTC. Translated: CASSLAQAAHEQYF. The J gene is TRBJ2-7, the V gene TRBV7-2, with unresolved D. Trimming pared 0 bases from V and 5 bases from J, leaving 11 bases between. There are 14 residues in the CDR3. Germline-derived CDR1 and CDR2 are SGHTA and FQGNSA.